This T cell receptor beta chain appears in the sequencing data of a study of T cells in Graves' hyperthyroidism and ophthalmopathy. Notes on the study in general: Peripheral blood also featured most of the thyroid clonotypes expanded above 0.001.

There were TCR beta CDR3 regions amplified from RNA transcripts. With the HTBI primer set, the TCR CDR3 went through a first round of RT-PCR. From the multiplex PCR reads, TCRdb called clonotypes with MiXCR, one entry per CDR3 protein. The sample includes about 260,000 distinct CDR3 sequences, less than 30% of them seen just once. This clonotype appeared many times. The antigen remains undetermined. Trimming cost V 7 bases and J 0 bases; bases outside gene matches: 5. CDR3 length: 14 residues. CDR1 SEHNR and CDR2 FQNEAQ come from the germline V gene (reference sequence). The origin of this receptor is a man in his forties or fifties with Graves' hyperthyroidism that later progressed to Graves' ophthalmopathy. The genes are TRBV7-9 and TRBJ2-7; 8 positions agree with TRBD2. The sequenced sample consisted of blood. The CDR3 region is CASTPGTSSYEQYF. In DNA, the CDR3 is TGTGCCAGCACTCCTGGGACTAGCTCCTACGAGCAGTACTTC.